This T cell receptor beta chain was identified in a study of human T cells and chemical hapten exposure. The study, taken as a whole, reports: Relative to control repertoires, expanded TCRs gave rise to significantly more large CDR3 similarity clusters.

Germline trimming cut 5 bases from V and 0 bases from J; bases unmatched to any gene: 4. Germline CDR1 reads MNHEY; CDR2 reads SVGAGI. The CDR3 has 16 amino acids. This clonotype came up many times. Its antigen is unknown. TCRdb used MiXCR to reprocess the RACE reads, holding one entry per CDR3 protein. The table includes 380,000 or so distinct CDR3 sequences, roughly 5% detected once. The time point is: patch test 1, 2 weeks after DPC sensitization. This sample's treatment: therapeutic diphenylcyclopropenone sensitization with weekly scalp DPC. The V call is TRBV6-5, the J call TRBJ2-1; 10 bases are a match to TRBD2. The receptor's source is a woman aged 45-60 years with alopecia areata. Some clones in this sample may be carry-over from other donors' samples. The sample here was whole blood, taken in connection with sensitization to the hapten diphenylcyclopropenone (DPC). The CDR3 DNA is TGTGCCAGCAGTCGAGCTAGCGGGAGCTCCTACAATGAGCAGTTCTTC. Translating it yields CASSRASGSSYNEQFF.